This T cell receptor beta chain was sequenced in a study of blood T cell repertoires in COVID-19. Background on the study: Sites across the United States, Italy and Spain contributed samples from acute and convalescent COVID-19. T cells, B-cell-depleted T cells, or PBMCs supplied cDNA or gDNA.

In the original workflow: For nucleated cells, counts were estimated from reference gene primer amplification. The repertoire was sequenced with immunoSEQ multiplex PCR; TCRdb's copy has only in-frame clones and lacks some. Clonal size and the V and J genes are those of that table, whereas D and trimming came from the DNA. Among over 150,000 clones listed, about 86% were seen once. Source material: peripheral blood. This TCR was recovered from a man over 45 with active or convalescent COVID-19.

The CDR3 protein is CASSQDIWDSYEQYF. The CDR3, as DNA: TGTGCCAGCAGCCAAGATATTTGGGACAGCTACGAGCAGTACTTC. The rearrangement uses TRBV3-1 (or the pseudogene TRBV3-2) and TRBJ2-7; TRBD1 agrees at 7 bases. Germline CDR1 and CDR2: LGHDT and YNNKEL (reference sequence). V shed 0 bases and J 3 bases; nucleotides not matched to a gene: 5. The CDR3 has 15 amino acids.